Listed below are T cell receptor beta chains from one sample, sequenced in a study of blood T cell repertoires in COVID-19. Some clones are missing from TCRdb's copy, which holds only in-frame ones; the method was immunoSEQ multiplex PCR. The sample carries approximately 12,000 clones, around 90% recorded once. The sequencing input was peripheral blood. The receptors were sampled from a woman between 70 and 85 years old with active COVID-19. CDR3s include the opening cysteine and the closing phenylalanine or tryptophan. The D gene is left open where the match is weak. Clone size is stated in some rows and not others, as once, few, many or a class when expanded.

CDR3aa	CDR3nt	abundance	v_gene	j_gene	d_gene
CASSPGNEQFF	TGCGCCAGCAGTCCGGGGAATGAGCAGTTCTTC	hyperexpanded	TRBV10-1	TRBJ2-1	-
CASSPLAYDTQYF	TGTGCCAGCTCACCCCTAGCGTACGATACGCAGTATTTT	-	TRBV18	TRBJ2-3	-
CASSELGGRSVDTQYF	TGTGCCAGCAGTGAATTAGGCGGGAGGTCGGTAGATACGCAGTATTTT	-	TRBV6-1	TRBJ2-3	TRBD2
CASTPRGNRGSNQPQHF	TGTGCCAGCACCCCTCGAGGGAACAGGGGGAGCAATCAGCCCCAGCATTTT	-	TRBV27	TRBJ1-5	TRBD1
CASSPRGTSGSPGELFF	TGCGCCAGCAGCCCAAGAGGGACTAGCGGGAGTCCCGGGGAGCTGTTTTTT	-	TRBV5-1	TRBJ2-2	TRBD2
CASSQYSGTGKQYF	TGCGCCAGCAGCCAATACAGCGGAACGGGAAAGCAGTACTTC	few	TRBV4-3	TRBJ2-7	-
CASSFEAGGGLIEQFF	TGTGCCAGCAGCTTCGAAGCGGGAGGGGGATTGATTGAGCAGTTCTTC	-	TRBV7-9	TRBJ2-1	TRBD2
CATSRDPTGTDTQYF	TGTGCCACCAGCAGAGATCCTACAGGCACAGATACGCAGTATTTT	-	TRBV15	TRBJ2-3	-
CASNSVGVGADTQYF	TGTGCCAGCAATAGCGTGGGAGTAGGTGCAGATACGCAGTATTTT	-	TRBV28	TRBJ2-3	-
CASSTPGQGARELFF	TGTGCCAGCAGTACACCGGGACAGGGGGCCCGGGAGCTGTTTTTT	-	TRBV28	TRBJ2-2	TRBD1
CASSPLRGSSYEQYF	TGCGCCAGCAGCCCCCTCCGCGGGAGCTCCTACGAGCAGTACTTC	-	TRBV5-1	TRBJ2-7	TRBD2
CASSRGWSTEAFF	TGTGCCAGCAGCCGCGGGTGGAGCACTGAAGCTTTCTTT	-	TRBV6-5	TRBJ1-1	-
CASNSHESRTDTQYF	TGTGCCAGCAACTCCCACGAGAGCCGCACAGATACGCAGTATTTT	-	TRBV6-6	TRBJ2-3	-
CASSLEGQAHNEQFF	TGTGCCAGCAGCTTAGAGGGACAGGCTCACAATGAGCAGTTCTTC	once	TRBV11-2	TRBJ2-1	TRBD1
CASSLEGTGTSGYTF	TGCGCCAGCAGCTTAGAGGGGACAGGGACGTCCGGCTACACCTTC	-	TRBV5-1	TRBJ1-2	TRBD1
CAWSADNEQFF	TGTGCCTGGAGTGCGGACAATGAGCAGTTCTTC	-	TRBV30	TRBJ2-1	-
CASSSLQETQYF	TGCGCCAGCAGCTCCCTTCAAGAGACCCAGTACTTC	-	TRBV5-1	TRBJ2-5	-
CASSQDLAGQVKETQYF	TGTGCCAGCAGCCAAGACCTAGCGGGACAAGTTAAAGAGACCCAGTACTTC	-	TRBV3-1/TRBV3-2	TRBJ2-5	TRBD2
CASRITGGIEETQYF	TGTGCCAGCAGAATTACAGGGGGCATTGAGGAGACCCAGTACTTC	-	TRBV7-3	TRBJ2-5	TRBD1
CSASVLRGGPKLETQYF	TGCAGTGCTAGTGTTTTGCGGGGAGGGCCTAAGTTGGAGACCCAGTACTTC	once	TRBV20-1	TRBJ2-5	TRBD2
CASSSFGGFNEQFF	TGTGCCAGCAGCTCTTTTGGGGGGTTCAATGAGCAGTTCTTC	-	TRBV11-2	TRBJ2-1	-
CASSSIGRGKQYF	TGTGCCAGCAGCTCCATAGGGCGGGGGAAGCAGTACTTC	once	TRBV7-9	TRBJ2-7	TRBD2
CASSRDSYETQYF	TGTGCCAGCAGTCGGGACAGTTATGAGACCCAGTACTTC	-	TRBV6-2/TRBV6-3	TRBJ2-5	TRBD1
CASRGAGTGQNEQFF	TGTGCCAGCAGGGGGGCGGGGACAGGGCAGAATGAGCAGTTCTTC	-	TRBV6-5	TRBJ2-1	TRBD1
CAISDTRPRGGGVYNEQFF	TGTGCCATCAGTGACACCAGACCAAGGGGGGGAGGGGTTTACAATGAGCAGTTCTTC	-	TRBV10-3	TRBJ2-1	-
CAISRGTAPYEQYF	TGTGCCATCTCTCGGGGGACAGCCCCCTACGAGCAGTACTTC	-	TRBV10-3	TRBJ2-7	-